This T cell receptor beta chain was sequenced in a study of cytomegalovirus exposure and HLA in healthy donors. General study findings and limits: In vitro confirmation showed three CMV-associated chains to be CMV antigen specific. Altogether, some 170 TCR beta chains were recorded as cytomegalovirus-associated.

Per the germline V gene, CDR1 is SQVTM and CDR2 is ANQGSEA. Unmatched junction bases numbered 1, after V lost 3 bases and J lost 3 bases. The CDR3 totals 12 residues. Sequencing used immunoSEQ multiplex PCR; TCRdb keeps in-frame clones, though not all of them. The sample consists of 150,000 to 160,000 clones, approximately 86% of them appearing once. Comments on this clone: Its specificity is unknown.

The clonotype was recovered from a human donor in good health. This chain joins TRBV29-1 and TRBJ1-1; 7 bases map to TRBD1. Sequencing used PBMCs. The CDR3, as DNA: TGCAGCGTTGACAGGGGGTACACTGAAGCTTTCTTT. It translates to CSVDRGYTEAFF.